The 13 T cell receptor beta chains presented below share a single source sample, sequenced in a study of OX40 agonist ivuxolimab in advanced cancers. The table came from immunoSEQ multiplex PCR; TCRdb's copy has only in-frame clones and leaves some out. The repertoire includes approximately 92,000 clones, about 96% of them detected once, and about 2.1% sits in the top ten. The input for sequencing was CD4+ or CD8+ T cells sorted from blood, taken in a trial of the OX40 agonist ivuxolimab. These TCRs come from an adult with an advanced solid tumor such as melanoma, head and neck, liver or kidney cancer.

The chain has TRBV19 and TRBJ2-1, with TRBD2 as a possible D gene (5 bases). This CDR3 is 15 amino acids long. Trimming cost V 5 bases and J 5 bases, with 16 bases left between them. CDR1 and CDR2 (germline): LNHDA, SQIVND (reference sequence). The CDR3 region is CASSLPAGLDNEQFF. CDR3 DNA sequence: TGTGCCAGTAGTCTTCCGGCCGGACTCGACAATGAGCAGTTCTTC.

The CDR3 is CASSIEAFSTDTQYF. The CDR3 DNA is TGTGCCAGCAGTATCGAGGCCTTTAGCACAGATACGCAGTATTTT. V is TRBV7-9 and J is TRBJ2-3; D unresolved. Germline values: CDR1 SEHNR, CDR2 FQNEAQ (reference sequence). V lost 6 bases to trimming and J lost 0 bases, with 13 bases between them. This CDR3 contains 15 residues.

In DNA form, the CDR3 reads TGTGCCAGCAGTTTGGATGTTCAGGGTGGCTACACCTTC. Amino acid sequence: CASSLDVQGGYTF. This chain uses TRBV27 with TRBJ1-2, with D possibly TRBD1 on 5 matching bases. This CDR3 has 13 residues. Trimming removed 3 bases from V and 7 bases from J, with 12 bases in between. From germline, CDR1 is MNHEY and CDR2 SMNVEV (reference sequence).

V and J are TRBV5-3 and TRBJ2-3; 9 bases match TRBD2. TRBV5-3 is an ORF; its function is uncertain. V dropped 0 bases and J dropped 5; count of bases not matched to a gene: 16. The CDR3 length is 19 residues. In DNA form, the CDR3 reads TGTGCCAGAAGCTTGGTTGCCTGGCGGACTAGCGCTGAGGGAGATACGCAGTATTTT. Amino acid sequence: CARSLVAWRTSAEGDTQYF.

This clone has only a few counts. J is TRBJ1-1 and V is TRBV13; D uncertain. The ends were cut back, 8 bases at V and 5 bases at J, with 6 bases in the middle. Germline CDR1 PRHDT, CDR2 FYEKMQ (reference sequence). The CDR3 is 10 amino acids. The chain's CDR3 is CASSGTEAFF. The CDR3 DNA is TGTGCCAGCTCAGGTACTGAAGCTTTCTTT.

The chain couples TRBV27 to TRBJ2-1; 15 bases fit TRBD2. CDR3 length: 19 residues. V gave up 4 bases and J gave up 4 bases; unmatched junction bases: 11. From germline, CDR1 is MNHEY and CDR2 SMNVEV (reference sequence). CDR3 in DNA: TGTGCCAGCAGTTCCCTTCGGACTAGCGGGAGGGACCTTTACAATGAGCAGTTCTTC. It translates to CASSSLRTSGRDLYNEQFF.

The chain combines TRBV19 with TRBJ2-2, with D unresolved. This CDR3 region has 15 residues. Trimming left V 6 bases short and J 1 base short, with 12 bases between. Per germline, CDR1 LNHDA and CDR2 SQIVND (reference sequence). The CDR3 DNA reads TGTGCCAGTAGCCCCTTTGTCCTGAACACCGGGGAGCTGTTTTTT. It is translated as CASSPFVLNTGELFF.

The chain links TRBV7-3 to TRBJ2-7; D gene uncertain. The CDR3 runs 13 residues. Germline-derived CDR1 and CDR2 are SGHTA and FQGTGA. Trimming pared 5 bases from V and 4 bases from J, leaving 12 bases between. The CDR3 loop is CASSPGSTYEQYF. The CDR3 nucleotides are TGTGCCAGCAGCCCTGGATCGACATACGAGCAGTACTTC.

V usage is TRBV21-1 and J usage is TRBJ2-1; the table's TRBD2 call for D was not verified on the DNA. TRBV21-1 is reported as a pseudogene. The CDR3 covers 17 residues. The CDR3: CASSKIIGREGHDEQFF. CDR3 nucleotides: TGTGCCAGCAGCAAAATAATCGGTCGGGAGGGCCACGATGAGCAGTTCTTC.

This chain uses TRBV27 with TRBJ1-6; possibly TRBD1 for D (5 bases). Trimming left V 2 bases short and J 6 bases short, with 8 bases between. Germline-derived CDR1 and CDR2 are MNHEY and SMNVEV (reference sequence). The CDR3 is 14 amino acids. This CDR3 is CASSLRDSNSPLHF. CDR3 nucleotide sequence: TGTGCCAGCAGTTTACGGGACTCTAATTCACCCCTCCACTTT.

This chain connects TRBV27 to TRBJ1-1, with D maybe TRBD1 (6 bases). CDR1 and CDR2 from the germline V gene are MNHEY and SMNVEV (reference sequence). The CDR3 length is 13 residues. Trimming took off 6 bases at V and 4 bases at J, with 12 bases between the two ends. CDR3 residues: CASRLGGSTEAFF. As DNA, the CDR3 is TGTGCCAGCAGATTAGGGGGGAGCACTGAAGCTTTCTTT.

The chain joins TRBV4-1 to TRBJ1-3; D remains ambiguous. V was shortened by 0 bases and J by 3 bases, with 15 bases between the two germline ends. Per germline, CDR1 MGHRA and CDR2 YSYEKL. The CDR3 spans 17 residues. CDR3 bases: TGCGCCAGCAGCCAAGATATGCGACGGGGTTATGGAAACACCATATATTTT. Translation gives CASSQDMRRGYGNTIYF.

This chain uses TRBV11-3 with TRBJ2-7; TRBD1 agrees at 10 bases. The CDR3 sequence is 13 residues long. Germline V gives CDR1 SGHNT, CDR2 YENEEA. With V trimmed by 5 bases and J by 7 bases, 5 bases remained unmatched. The CDR3 loop reads CASSAGQGGEQYF. CDR3 DNA: TGTGCCAGCAGCGCTGGACAGGGGGGAGAGCAGTACTTC.